The next 6 T cell receptor beta chains were all read from a single sample in a study of blood T cell repertoires in COVID-19 (TCRdb year 2020). Receptor amplification or capture employed the immunoSEQ multiplex PCR assay. TCRdb retrieved this table from immuneACCESS and kept in-frame rearrangements only. Not all clones are present; in checked studies, unresolved V genes account for under half, and no reason is known for the remainder. This sample holds 240,000 or so clones; roughly nine tenths were observed only once. The ten largest clones add up to 6.2% of the sample. The source material was peripheral blood. The receptor set was obtained from a man in his sixties with acute or convalescent COVID-19.

The rearrangement uses TRBV28 and TRBJ2-1; no definite D call. V was pared by 2 bases and J by 0 bases, with 8 bases between. This CDR3 is 15 amino acids long. In germline, CDR1 is MDHEN, CDR2 SYDVKM. The CDR3 DNA is TGTGCCAGCAGTTTACCCGAGAGCTCCTACAATGAGCAGTTCTTC. Translated: CASSLPESSYNEQFF.

V is TRBV6-5 and J is TRBJ1-2; tentative D call: TRBD1 (5 bases). The V end was cut by 6 bases, the J end by 4 bases, with 15 bases between. There are 14 residues in the CDR3. CDR1 and CDR2 (germline): MNHEY, SVGAGI. This CDR3 reads CASRRQQLRYGYTF. CDR3 nucleotides: TGTGCCAGCAGGCGACAGCAGTTGCGCTATGGCTACACCTTC.

This clone was detected only a few times. The chain couples TRBV6-4 to TRBJ2-7, with 13 bases matching TRBD2. Germline CDR1 is MRHNA and CDR2 is SNTAGT. This CDR3 region has 18 residues. The junction had 14 bases not matched to a gene; V was cut back by 2 bases and J by 7 bases. CDR3 coding DNA: TGTGCCAGCAGTGACCCGAATACTACTAGCGGGAGGGCCGGGGAGCAGTACTTC. This translates into CASSDPNTTSGRAGEQYF.

This chain links TRBV21-1 with TRBJ2-5; the table's D call TRBD2 went unverified against the DNA. TRBV21-1 is shown as a pseudogene. The CDR3 runs to 13 residues. The CDR3 sequence is CASSREGQETQYF. CDR3 coding DNA: TGTGCCAGCAGCCGGGAGGGCCAGGAGACCCAGTACTTC.

The J gene is TRBJ1-5, the V gene TRBV25-1; 7 bases agree with TRBD1. Germline V gene data show CDR1 as MGHDK and CDR2 as SYGVNS. The CDR3 contains 16 residues. V shed 9 bases, J shed 3 bases, and the junction held 14 bases outside the gene matches. CDR3 DNA sequence: TGTGCCAGAACACCTCCGCCGGGACAGAACAATCAGCCCCAGCATTTT. Residues: CARTPPPGQNNQPQHF.

The genes are TRBV6-5 and TRBJ2-7; 12 nucleotides agree with TRBD2. The ends lost 5 bases at V and 6 bases at J; junction bases unmatched: 5. The CDR3 totals 14 residues. Germline-derived CDR1 and CDR2 are MNHEY and SVGAGI. For the CDR3, the DNA is TGTGCCAGCAGTAGGACTAGCGGGAAGTTCGAGCAGTACTTC. Translation gives CASSRTSGKFEQYF.